These T cell receptor beta chains were read from a single sample in a study of OX40 agonist ivuxolimab in advanced cancers. Assay used: immunoSEQ multiplex PCR; TCRdb lists only in-frame clones, some missing. Of around 21,000 clones listed, 83% are singletons. The sample in question was CD4+ or CD8+ T cells sorted from blood, obtained in a trial of the OX40 agonist ivuxolimab. The receptors stem from an adult with an advanced solid tumor such as melanoma, head and neck, liver or kidney cancer. Both conserved end residues are part of each CDR3. The D gene is left open where the match is weak. Size values are once, few and many counts, or a class for expanded clones, and some rows have none.

abundance	d_gene	v_gene	j_gene	CDR3nt	CDR3aa
once	.	TRBV25-1	TRBJ2-2	TGTGCCAGCAGTGGGATGAAGGGAGTCACCGGGGAGCTGTTTTTT	CASSGMKGVTGELFF
.	.	TRBV28	TRBJ1-6	TGTGCCAGCACCGGTGGGCGGTTTATATATAATTCACCCCTCCACTTT	CASTGGRFIYNSPLHF
.	TRBD1	TRBV7-6	TRBJ2-2	TGTGCCAGCAGCTTAGTCAGATTTATAGGACAGGTGAACACCGGGGAGCTGTTTTTT	CASSLVRFIGQVNTGELFF
.	.	TRBV6-4	TRBJ2-6	TGTGCCAGCAGCCCCTCCCCTAGCTCTGGGGCCAACGTCCTGACTTTC	CASSPSPSSGANVLTF
.	.	TRBV5-1	TRBJ1-4	TGCGCCAGCAGCTTTAATTCAAATGATGAAAAACTGTTTTTT	CASSFNSNDEKLFF
.	.	TRBV5-4	TRBJ2-5	TGTGCCAGCAGCTTCAGGGAGACCCAGTACTTC	CASSFRETQYF
.	TRBD2	TRBV25-1	TRBJ2-1	TGTGCCAGCAGTGTTTATGCACTAGCGCACTCCTACAATGAGCAGTTCTTC	CASSVYALAHSYNEQFF
.	.	TRBV5-1	TRBJ1-1	TGCGCCAGCAGCTTGGAATCAACAGGGACGGGCACTGAAGCTTTCTTT	CASSLESTGTGTEAFF
.	TRBD1	TRBV7-3	TRBJ2-3	TGTGCCAGCAGCTTAGAGGGGGCGCTTGGAGATACGCAGTATTTT	CASSLEGALGDTQYF
.	.	TRBV5-6	TRBJ1-1	TGTGCCAGCAGCTTTCAAGGAGTGAACACTGAAGCTTTCTTT	CASSFQGVNTEAFF
.	.	TRBV6-1	TRBJ2-6	TGTGCCAGCAGTGTTGGTCTCAACGTCCTGACTTTC	CASSVGLNVLTF
.	.	TRBV7-2	TRBJ2-2	TGTGCCGTCGGGGGGGAGCTGTTTTTT	CAVGGELFF
.	.	TRBV30	TRBJ2-1	TGTGCCTGGAGTGACGGGATCGATGAGCAGTTCTTC	CAWSDGIDEQFF
.	.	TRBV2	TRBJ1-2	TGTGCCAGCAGTGTTCGAGGGGGCTATGGCTACACCTTC	CASSVRGGYGYTF
large	.	TRBV19	TRBJ1-5	TGTGCCAGTAGTGATAGGACAGTCCTTAGCAATCAGCCCCAGCATTTT	CASSDRTVLSNQPQHF
once	.	TRBV30	TRBJ1-5	TGTGCCTGGAGTGTTCGGCTGAACAATCAGCCCCAGCATTTT	CAWSVRLNNQPQHF
.	.	TRBV7-9	TRBJ2-1	TGTGCCAGCAGGCCAGACAGAAGCTCCTACAATGAGCAGTTCTTC	CASRPDRSSYNEQFF
.	TRBD2	TRBV7-6	TRBJ2-3	TGTGCCAGCAGCTTAGCGGGGACTAGCGGGAGCACAGATACGCAGTATTTT	CASSLAGTSGSTDTQYF
.	TRBD2	TRBV10-3	TRBJ2-3	TGTGCCATTGCGGGGGGGCCATGGACAGATACGCAGTATTTT	CAIAGGPWTDTQYF
medium-sized	TRBD1	TRBV28	TRBJ2-7	TGTGCCAGCAGTTTGGGGACAGGGATCGGATACGAGCAGTACTTC	CASSLGTGIGYEQYF
.	.	TRBV29-1	TRBJ1-4	TGCAGCGTTGAGGGGGAAAAACTGTTTTTT	CSVEGEKLFF
once	.	TRBV7-9	TRBJ2-7	TGTGCCAGCAGCTTCCTCAATGAGCAGTACTTC	CASSFLNEQYF
.	TRBD2	TRBV2	TRBJ2-2	TGTGCCAGCACCCTAGCGGGGGGGGACACCGGGGAGCTGTTTTTT	CASTLAGGDTGELFF
.	.	TRBV30	TRBJ1-2	TGTGCCTGGAGTGTAGCGGACGGGAACTATGGCTACACCTTC	CAWSVADGNYGYTF
.	.	TRBV6-6	TRBJ2-1	TGTGCCAGCAGTTACAGTACACCTGTCTACAATGAGCAGTTCTTC	CASSYSTPVYNEQFF
.	TRBD1	TRBV27	TRBJ1-2	TGTGCCAGCAGTTTTTTATCCCCAACAGGGGGCGATGGCTATGGCTACACCTTC	CASSFLSPTGGDGYGYTF
.	TRBD2	TRBV5-4	TRBJ2-7	TGTGCCAGCAGTGGGAGGGGAGACTACGAGCAGTACTTC	CASSGRGDYEQYF
.	.	TRBV5-1	TRBJ2-5	TGCGCCAGCAGCTTGGTGGGGGGCTCTAAAGAGACCCAGTACTTC	CASSLVGGSKETQYF
.	.	TRBV11-3	TRBJ2-6	TGTGCCAGCAGCTTATCAGGAAATGGGGCCAACGTCCTGACTTTC	CASSLSGNGANVLTF
.	TRBD2	TRBV27	TRBJ2-1	TGTGCCAGCAGAGACGGGACTACCGCGGGGAATGAGCAGTTCTTC	CASRDGTTAGNEQFF
few	.	TRBV9	TRBJ1-1	TGTGCCAGCAGCGTAAGGGGGAACGGGAACACTGAAGCTTTCTTT	CASSVRGNGNTEAFF
.	.	TRBV6-6	TRBJ1-1	TGTGCCATTAGACGGGACTTGAACACTGAAGCTTTCTTT	CAIRRDLNTEAFF
.	TRBD2	TRBV27	TRBJ2-7	TGTGCCAGCAGTTGGGGCGGGAGCACCAACGAGCAGTACTTC	CASSWGGSTNEQYF
.	.	TRBV6-6	TRBJ2-7	TGTGCCAGCAGTCCCATCCCTGGCGGGATCTCCTACGAGCAGTACTTC	CASSPIPGGISYEQYF
.	.	TRBV25-1	TRBJ2-7	TGTGCCAGCAGTGAATCGAACTACGAGCAGTACTTC	CASSESNYEQYF
.	.	TRBV6-1	TRBJ1-2	TGTGCCAGCAGTACGAATCCCACCTATGGCTACACCTTC	CASSTNPTYGYTF
.	.	TRBV7-8	TRBJ2-6	TGTGCCAGCAGCTTAGCGAGCCCCAGATTCTCTGGGGCCAACGTCCTGACTTTC	CASSLASPRFSGANVLTF
few	.	TRBV27	TRBJ2-2	TGTGCCAGCAGTCCCTCGAGTACCGGGGAGCTGTTTTTT	CASSPSSTGELFF
.	.	TRBV2	TRBJ2-7	TGTGCCAGCAGTGAAGACTACGAGCAGTACTTC	CASSEDYEQYF
.	.	TRBV30	TRBJ1-1	TGTGCCTGGAGTGTATTGGGGGCCACTGAAGCTTTCTTT	CAWSVLGATEAFF
.	.	TRBV9	TRBJ2-7	TGTGCCAGCAGCGTAGGGCAGGGAGCCTACGAGCAGTACTTC	CASSVGQGAYEQYF